This T cell receptor (beta chain) was recorded in a study of T cell responses to AZD1222 COVID-19 vaccine. CDR1 and CDR2 (germline): KGHSH, LQKENI. Trimming took 3 bases from V and 4 from J, leaving 12 bases between them. The CDR3 consists of 14 residues. Profiled with immunoSEQ multiplex PCR; TCRdb holds only in-frame clones, not every one. Here the sample spans around 70,000 clones, 85% being singletons. Study-wide results and limits: Vaccine-associated CD4 TCRs spanned spike, dominant at 160-218 and 743-854. Females made up more of the donors, who were largely white British, and clonal diversity may have come out too low. Targeting of unmutated variant regions was reportedly seen in nearly half of spike-specific TCRs. Repertoires were sampled only after the peak T cell response.

Of note for this clone: Its antigen remains unknown.

This sequence joins TRBV18 and TRBJ1-2; TRBD1 might be the D (5 bases). The sequence derives from an adult in good health. Here the sequenced sample was peripheral blood, taken on day 0 of AZD1222 vaccination. The CDR3 coding sequence is TGTGCCAGCTCACCCGGGACCGCCAGCTATGGCTACACCTTC. It translates to CASSPGTASYGYTF.